Listed here are 29 T cell receptor beta chains from one sample, sequenced in a study of patients and donors after allogeneic stem cell transplantation. TCRdb reprocessed the RT-PCR reads with MiXCR, giving one entry per CDR3 protein. The repertoire includes 900,000 to 1,000,000 distinct CDR3 sequences, about a sixth of them detected once, and roughly 6% sits in the top ten. The sample taken for sequencing was blood, either unsorted or a sorted T cell fraction (not recorded which). The receptor source for this set is a human donor who was either an allogeneic HSCT recipient or a stem cell or donor lymphocyte infusion donor (not recorded which). It is not recorded whose cells these are; they may come from a transplant donor.

Only a few counts were recorded for this clonotype. This chain joins TRBV7-9 and TRBJ1-1; weak D call: TRBD1 (6 bases). CDR1 SEHNR and CDR2 FQNEAQ come from the germline V gene (reference sequence). V lost 8 bases and J 4 bases, leaving 23 bases between the germline ends. There are 16 residues in the CDR3. CDR3 residues: CASLTHSGARSTEAFF. CDR3 nucleotides: TGTGCCAGCCTTACCCACTCGGGGGCGCGATCCACTGAAGCTTTCTTT. Drawing the rest from reference TRBV7-9 and TRBJ1-1, the complete variable domain is DTGVSQNPRHKITKRGQNVTFRCDPISEHNRLYWYRQTLGQGPEFLTYFQNEAQLEKSRLLSDRFSAERPKGSFSTLEIQRTEQGDSAMYLCASLTHSGARSTEAFFGQGTRLTVV.

This clonotype appeared many times. The rearrangement links TRBV5-1 to TRBJ2-1, with 10 bases fitting TRBD2. CDR1 is SGHRS and CDR2 is YFSETQ in the germline V gene. V trimming: 2 bases; J trimming: 0 bases; junction bases outside the gene matches: 11. The CDR3 has 19 amino acids. The CDR3, as DNA: TGCGCCAGCAGCTTAGGGCTAGCGGGAGTCCTTTACTCCTACAATGAGCAGTTCTTC. Translating gives CASSLGLAGVLYSYNEQFF.

This clonotype occurred a few times. In DNA form, the CDR3 reads TGTGCCAGCAGCCAAGTGGGCAGGGGTTCTGGAAACACCATATATTTT. This gives the protein CASSQVGRGSGNTIYF. This rearrangement joins TRBV3-1 to TRBJ1-3, with a tentative D call TRBD1 (6 bases). The V and J ends lost 1 base and 1 base respectively, with 11 bases between them. This CDR3 has 16 amino acids. The germline V gene has CDR1 LGHDT and CDR2 YNNKEL (reference sequence).

This clonotype came up a few times. The chain is built from TRBV30 and TRBJ1-1; D call uncertain. CDR3 length: 11 residues. Germline V lookup: CDR1 GTSNPN, CDR2 SVGIG (reference sequence). Trimming took 3 bases from V and 6 from J, leaving 8 bases between them. In DNA, the CDR3 is TGTGCCTGGAGAACTCAGCCTGAAGCTTTCTTT. Translated: CAWRTQPEAFF.

Only a few counts were recorded for this clonotype. The chain links TRBV5-1 to TRBJ2-3, with 7 bases identical to TRBD1. The germline gives CDR1 SGHRS, CDR2 YFSETQ. The junction had 7 bases not matched to a gene; V was cut back by 3 bases and J by 0 bases. The CDR3 covers 16 residues. In nucleotides, the CDR3 is TGCGCCAGCAGCTGGGTCACAGGGGCTAGCACAGATACGCAGTATTTT. Translated, it gives CASSWVTGASTDTQYF.

This clonotype has just a few counts. The chain recombines TRBV30 with TRBJ1-1, with D hard to call. V dropped 5 bases and J dropped 1 base, with 8 bases sitting between them. The CDR3 has 12 amino acids. CDR1 and CDR2 (germline): GTSNPN, SVGIG (reference sequence). CDR3 sequence (DNA): TGTGCCTGGGGTCGACAGAACACTGAAGCTTTCTTT. Its protein is CAWGRQNTEAFF.

This clonotype was picked up a small number of times. The chain is built from TRBV20-1 and TRBJ1-6; D possibly corresponds to TRBD1 (5 bases). Germline CDR1 DFQATT, CDR2 SNEGSKA (reference sequence). V lost 3 bases, J lost 7 bases, and 10 bases lay in between. The CDR3 spans 13 residues. The CDR3 DNA follows: TGCAGTGCTAGGCCCAGGGAGAATTCACCCCTCCACTTT. It translates to CSARPRENSPLHF.

The chain employs TRBV28 and TRBJ1-1; tentatively, D is TRBD1 (6 bases). The germline V gene encodes CDR1 MDHEN and CDR2 SYDVKM. Between the trimmed V and J ends, which lost 6 bases and 7 bases, there was a span of 18 bases. This CDR3 region has 14 residues. The CDR3: CASSTGQLPLEAFF. The CDR3 nucleotides are TGTGCCAGCAGCACTGGACAGTTGCCGCTTGAAGCTTTCTTT.

This clonotype was picked up a small number of times. This chain connects TRBV5-1 to TRBJ2-3; 9 bases agree with TRBD1. V lost 5 bases, J lost 8 bases, and 6 bases stayed unmatched. Germline V gene lookup returns CDR1 SGHRS and CDR2 YFSETQ. The CDR3 runs 13 residues. Written as DNA, the CDR3 is TGCGCCAGCAGAGGGGACAGGGCCCCTACGCAGTATTTT. It codes for CASRGDRAPTQYF.

This chain links TRBV7-6 with TRBJ2-1; 8 nucleotides align to TRBD2. Germline values: CDR1 SGHVS, CDR2 FNYEAQ. The CDR3 runs 17 residues. Germline trimming cut 1 base from V and 9 bases from J; bases unmatched to any gene: 14. This CDR3 reads CASSLGNGLAPSGEQFF. In nucleotides, the CDR3 is TGTGCCAGCAGCTTAGGGAACGGACTAGCCCCTAGTGGTGAGCAGTTCTTC.

This clonotype was counted only a few times. The chain combines TRBV5-1 with TRBJ2-3, with unresolved D. V shed 3 bases and J shed 6 bases, with 8 bases lying between them. This CDR3 contains 12 residues. Germline CDR1 and CDR2: SGHRS and YFSETQ. CDR3 DNA: TGCGCCAGCAGCTCTACTATGGATACGCAGTATTTT. Its protein product is CASSSTMDTQYF.

The chain links TRBV29-1 to TRBJ1-4; D may be TRBD1 (5 bases). The germline gives CDR1 SQVTM, CDR2 ANQGSEA. Trimming took off 7 bases at V and 7 bases at J, with 19 bases between the two ends. The CDR3 loop spans 14 amino acids. The CDR3 DNA is TGCAGCGCCTTAGGGACGGAGCTGGCTGAAAAACTGTTTTTT. Its protein is CSALGTELAEKLFF.

Only a few counts were recorded for this clonotype. The gene calls are TRBV4-3 and TRBJ2-2; 11 bases are shared with TRBD1. CDR1 and CDR2 (germline): LGHNA, YSLEER. CDR3 length equals 17 residues. J gave up 4 bases and V 2 bases, and 6 bases lay outside the gene matches. CDR3 residues: CASSQNPGTGGTGELFF. In DNA, the CDR3 is TGCGCCAGCAGCCAAAACCCCGGGACAGGGGGCACCGGGGAGCTGTTTTTT.

Many counts were recorded for this clonotype. The chain recombines TRBV10-3 with TRBJ2-2; D call uncertain. The germline V and J ends were trimmed by 10 bases and 0 bases, with 15 bases remaining between them. The germline V gene has CDR1 ENHRY and CDR2 SYGVKD. The CDR3 has 15 residues. CDR3 nucleotide sequence: TGTGCCACCGTATCCCCACAGACGAACACCGGGGAGCTGTTTTTT. It specifies CATVSPQTNTGELFF.

This clonotype was seen more than once but under ten times. CDR3 DNA sequence: TGTGCCAGTATGGGGGGGCGCTCCTATAATTCACCCCTCCACTTT. The encoded protein is CASMGGRSYNSPLHF. The chain joins TRBV27 to TRBJ1-6; tentatively, D is TRBD1 (6 bases). CDR1 MNHEY and CDR2 SMNVEV come from the germline V gene (reference sequence). Trimming removed 9 bases at V and 0 bases at J, with 12 bases between. The CDR3 covers 15 residues.

This sequence joins TRBV2 and TRBJ2-1, with 11 bases matching TRBD2. The germline V gene encodes CDR1 SNHLY and CDR2 FYNNEI. CDR3 length: 17 residues. The ends lost 1 base at V and 3 bases at J; junction bases unmatched: 5. Here the CDR3 reads CASSEEGLADFYNEQFF. As DNA, the CDR3 is TGTGCCAGCAGTGAAGAGGGACTAGCGGACTTCTACAATGAGCAGTTCTTC.

J is TRBJ1-5 and V is TRBV6-1, with D possibly TRBD1 on 5 matching bases. Germline loops: CDR1 MNHNS, CDR2 SASEGT. CDR3 length equals 14 residues. V was shortened by 11 bases and J by 2 bases, with 16 bases between the two germline ends. Written as DNA, the CDR3 is TGTGCCTGCTCAGGGCAGGGCGGCAATCAGCCCCAGCATTTT. Translated, it gives CACSGQGGNQPQHF.

This chain links TRBV4-1 with TRBJ2-3, with D uncertain. V lost 0 bases to trimming and J lost 2 bases, with 15 bases between them. Germline V gene data show CDR1 as MGHRA and CDR2 as YSYEKL. The CDR3 consists of 17 residues. DNA of the CDR3: TGCGCCAGCAGCCAAGATTTAGGAGCCGAATCCACAGATACGCAGTATTTT. Translation gives CASSQDLGAESTDTQYF.

There are a few counts of this clonotype. The rearrangement uses TRBV6-2 or TRBV6-3 and TRBJ2-4; the D gene is possibly TRBD2 (6 bases). The V gene's germline CDR1 is MNHEY and CDR2 SVGEGT. The V gene lost 5 bases and the J gene lost 3 bases, with 8 bases spanning the gap. The CDR3 loop spans 13 amino acids. The CDR3 loop reads CASSRGNKNIQYF. CDR3 DNA: TGTGCCAGCAGTCGGGGGAACAAAAACATTCAGTACTTC.

This clonotype was counted only a few times. The chain joins TRBV7-9 to TRBJ2-3; D perhaps matches TRBD2 (5 bases). The CDR3 contains 16 residues. CDR1 is SEHNR, CDR2 FQNEAQ, per germline (reference sequence). The germline V and J ends were trimmed by 1 base and 2 bases, with 13 bases remaining between them. The chain's CDR3 is CASSLGAGLPTDTQYF. As DNA, the CDR3 is TGTGCCAGCAGCTTAGGGGCGGGTTTACCCACAGATACGCAGTATTTT. Full variable domain (rest looked up from reference TRBV7-9 and TRBJ2-3): DTGVSQNPRHKITKRGQNVTFRCDPISEHNRLYWYRQTLGQGPEFLTYFQNEAQLEKSRLLSDRFSAERPKGSFSTLEIQRTEQGDSAMYLCASSLGAGLPTDTQYFGPGTRLTVL.

This clonotype was counted between two and nine times. The chain links TRBV11-1 to TRBJ2-7; perhaps D is TRBD1 or TRBD2 (5 bases each). V lost 5 bases and J lost 4, with 15 bases in between. The CDR3 runs to 14 residues. The germline CDR1 and CDR2 sequences are SGHAT and FQDESV (reference sequence). The chain's CDR3 is CASSPTGTAYEQYF. The CDR3 DNA is TGTGCCAGCAGCCCCACCGGGACGGCTTACGAGCAGTACTTC. The entire variable domain, with the rest obtained from reference TRBV11-1 and TRBJ2-7, is as follows: EAEVAQSPRYKITEKSQAVAFWCDPISGHATLYWYRQILGQGPELLVQFQDESVVDDSQLPKDRFSAERLKGVDSTLKIQPAELGDSAMYLCASSPTGTAYEQYFGPGTRLTVT.

The chain has TRBV20-1 and TRBJ1-2; D uncertain. Germline-derived CDR1 and CDR2 are DFQATT and SNEGSKA (reference sequence). The CDR3 spans 13 residues. Trimming cost V 0 bases and J 4 bases, with 9 bases left between them. The CDR3 spells CSARERAAYGYTF. The CDR3 nucleotides read TGCAGTGCTAGAGAGAGGGCAGCCTATGGCTACACCTTC.

This clonotype was seen a handful of times. CDR3 DNA sequence: TGTGCCAGCAGCCAAGAATCGGGGATCTACGAGCAGTACTTC. Amino acids: CASSQESGIYEQYF. The genes are TRBV4-2 and TRBJ2-7, with a possible D match to TRBD2 (5 bases). Between the trimmed V and J ends, which lost 0 bases and 3 bases, there was a span of 9 bases. Germline values: CDR1 LGHNA, CDR2 YNFKEQ. The CDR3 contains 14 residues.

The V gene is TRBV4-2, the J gene TRBJ1-6; no clear D. The CDR3 sequence is 14 residues long. V shed 0 bases and J shed 8 bases, with 8 bases lying between them. Germline CDR1 reads LGHNA; CDR2 reads YNFKEQ. DNA for the CDR3: TGTGCCAGCAGCCAAGATTTTGGGTATTCACCCCTCCACTTT. As protein: CASSQDFGYSPLHF.

This clonotype came up a few times. The chain uses TRBV7-9 and TRBJ1-1, with D possibly matching TRBD1 (6 bases). CDR1 SEHNR and CDR2 FQNEAQ come from the germline V gene (reference sequence). This CDR3 is 12 amino acids long. Trimming took 1 base from V and 11 from J, leaving 11 bases between them. CDR3 bases: TGTGCCAGCAGCTTAGATGGGGGCAGGGCTTTCTTT. It codes for CASSLDGGRAFF.

CDR3: CASRISYEQYF. Here the CDR3 DNA reads TGTGCCAGCAGAATATCCTACGAGCAGTACTTC. V gene TRBV2 combines with J gene TRBJ2-7; unclear D gene. The V gene's germline CDR1 is SNHLY and CDR2 FYNNEI. The CDR3 totals 11 residues. The V and J ends lost 6 bases and 1 base respectively, with 4 bases between them.

There are a few counts of this clonotype. The chain is built from TRBV5-4 and TRBJ2-1; 16 nucleotides line up with TRBD2. The CDR3 consists of 15 residues. The germline V gene has CDR1 SGHNT and CDR2 YYREEE (reference sequence). With V trimmed by 4 bases and J by 8 bases, 3 bases remained unmatched. The CDR3 here is CASSKGLAGGDEQFF. The CDR3 DNA reads as TGTGCCAGCAGCAAGGGACTAGCGGGGGGGGATGAGCAGTTCTTC.

Only one count was recorded for this clonotype. The chain recombines TRBV6-2 or TRBV6-3 with TRBJ2-7; 8 nucleotides agree with TRBD2. Trimming took 2 bases from V and 6 from J; bases not matched to a gene: 6. Germline V gene data show CDR1 as MNHEY and CDR2 as SVGEGT. The CDR3 is made up of 14 amino acids. The CDR3 DNA follows: TGTGCCAGCAGTTACCCTGGACTAGCTCTCGAGCAGTACTTC. Translation gives CASSYPGLALEQYF.

This clonotype has just a few counts. The J gene is TRBJ2-7, the V gene TRBV9, with D hard to call. The length of the CDR3 is 11 residues. Germline V gives CDR1 SGDLS, CDR2 YYNGEE. Trimming pared 0 bases from V and 7 bases from J, leaving 5 bases between. In DNA form, the CDR3 reads TGTGCCAGCAGCGTAGGCGAGGAGCAGTACTTC. Translating it yields CASSVGEEQYF.